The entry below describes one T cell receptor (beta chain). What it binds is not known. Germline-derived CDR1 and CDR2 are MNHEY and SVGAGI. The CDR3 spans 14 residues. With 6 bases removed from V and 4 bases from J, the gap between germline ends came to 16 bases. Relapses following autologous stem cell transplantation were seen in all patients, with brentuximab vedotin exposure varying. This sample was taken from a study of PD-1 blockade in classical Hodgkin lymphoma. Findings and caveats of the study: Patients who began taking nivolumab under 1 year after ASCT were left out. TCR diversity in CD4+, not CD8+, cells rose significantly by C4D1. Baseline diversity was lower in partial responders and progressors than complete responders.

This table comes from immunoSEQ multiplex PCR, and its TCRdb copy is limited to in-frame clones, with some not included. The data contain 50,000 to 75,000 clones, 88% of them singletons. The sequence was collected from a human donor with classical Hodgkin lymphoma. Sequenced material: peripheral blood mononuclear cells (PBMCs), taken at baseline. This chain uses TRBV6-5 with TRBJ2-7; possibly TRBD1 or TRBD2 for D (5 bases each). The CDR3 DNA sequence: TGTGCCAGCAGCAAAGGGACGGATACATACGAGCAGTACTTC. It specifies CASSKGTDTYEQYF.